These T cell receptor beta chains were read from a single sample in a study of cytomegalovirus exposure and HLA in healthy donors. Data came from immunoSEQ multiplex PCR; TCRdb stores just in-frame clones and leaves some out. Of approximately 160,000 clones listed, around 78% were seen once; the top ten hold about 1%. Material: PBMCs. The source is a woman between 35 and 50 years old in good health and CMV-seronegative. Each CDR3 is given with its conserved first and last residue. A D gene is named only where the DNA matches it firmly. Where a row states a size, it is once, few, many or the class of an expanded clone; other rows omit it.

length	J	size	V	D	DNA	CDR3
14	TRBJ1-2	NA	TRBV11-2	TRBD1	TGTGCCAGCAGCTCCACAGGGGGTAACTATGGCTACACCTTC	CASSSTGGNYGYTF
13	TRBJ1-1	once	TRBV9	NA	TGTGCCAGCAAGGGGGGGACGAACACTGAAGCTTTCTTT	CASKGGTNTEAFF
16	TRBJ2-1	once	TRBV30	NA	TGTGCCTGGGCACCGGACTTCAGAACGGGCGGGGATGAGCAGTTCTTC	CAWAPDFRTGGDEQFF
11	TRBJ2-1	NA	TRBV30	TRBD2	TGTGCCTGGAGTGGGCTAGCGGAACAGTTCTTC	CAWSGLAEQFF
16	TRBJ1-5	NA	TRBV28	TRBD1	TGTGCCAGCAGTTCACCCCCCGGGACAGGGGGGGGGCCCCAGCATTTT	CASSSPPGTGGGPQHF
15	TRBJ2-2	NA	TRBV2	TRBD1	TGTGCCAGCAGTAGGGACAGTTCGAACACCGGGGAGCTGTTTTTT	CASSRDSSNTGELFF
15	TRBJ1-2	NA	TRBV30	TRBD1	TGTGCCTGGAGGGCAAACGGACAGGGGGCTGGTGGCTACACCTTC	CAWRANGQGAGGYTF
11	TRBJ2-7	NA	TRBV30	NA	TGTGCCTGGAGTGTGTCGTACGAGCAGTACTTC	CAWSVSYEQYF
14	TRBJ2-5	NA	TRBV2	TRBD1	TGTGCCAGCAGTGGGGACAGGGCTCAAGAGACCCAGTACTTC	CASSGDRAQETQYF
11	TRBJ2-4	NA	TRBV18	NA	TGTGCCAGCTCTGCCCTAGACATTCAGTACTTC	CASSALDIQYF
15	TRBJ2-6	NA	TRBV6-1	NA	TGTGCCAGCAGAGAACATCTATCTGGGGCCAACGTCCTGACTTTC	CASREHLSGANVLTF
13	TRBJ1-1	NA	TRBV10-3	NA	TGTGCCACGTTAGGGGCTGCGAACACTGAAGCTTTCTTT	CATLGAANTEAFF
15	TRBJ2-5	NA	TRBV11-1	TRBD2	TGTGCCAGCAGCCTCGGGACTAAATCTCAAGAGACCCAGTACTTC	CASSLGTKSQETQYF
14	TRBJ2-5	NA	TRBV5-6	TRBD1	TGTGCCAGCAGCTTAAAGACAGGGAGAGAGACCCAGTACTTC	CASSLKTGRETQYF
15	TRBJ1-1	NA	TRBV19	TRBD1	TGTGCCAGTAGTGCAGGGACAGGGGCCCACACTGAAGCTTTCTTT	CASSAGTGAHTEAFF
15	TRBJ2-7	few	TRBV29-1	TRBD2	TGCAGCGTTGCCCGGACTAGCGGGGGCCCTAGCGAGCAGTACTTC	CSVARTSGGPSEQYF
15	TRBJ1-1	NA	TRBV29-1	TRBD1	TGCAGCGTTGCGGGACAGGGGGGAGTAAGCACTGAAGCTTTCTTT	CSVAGQGGVSTEAFF
14	TRBJ2-5	NA	TRBV7-9	NA	TGTGCCAGCAGCTTAGTACAGGGTCGAGAGACCCAGTACTTC	CASSLVQGRETQYF
15	TRBJ1-2	NA	TRBV18	TRBD1	TGTGCCAGCTCACCACCGGGACAGCGTCCCTATGGCTACACCTTC	CASSPPGQRPYGYTF